A selection of T cell receptor beta chains follows, all from one sample in a study of technical replicates of blood from several donors. Data came from immunoSEQ multiplex PCR; TCRdb stores just in-frame clones and leaves some out. The sample yields about 66,000 clones, about 89% seen once. The specimen was PBMCs. These receptors all stem from a human donor in good health. Some clones in this sample may be carry-over from other donors' samples. Each CDR3 is given without its conserved first and last residue. The order of the fields is CDR3 protein, V gene.

cdr3_aa: ASCRGYNYGYT
v_call: TRBV6-6

cdr3_aa: ASTRAAYSYEQY
v_call: TRBV6-5

cdr3_aa: ATGEGAGNQPQH
v_call: TRBV10-3

cdr3_aa: ASSRTGGTEAF
v_call: TRBV5-1

cdr3_aa: ASSLGTGGAEAF
v_call: TRBV4-3

cdr3_aa: ASSRQGTTGELF
v_call: TRBV7-6

cdr3_aa: ASSLVSGREQETQY
v_call: TRBV11-2

cdr3_aa: ASSESTGLQNEQF
v_call: TRBV25-1

cdr3_aa: AWRGQYNSPLH
v_call: TRBV30

cdr3_aa: ASSLAPSGGSGAYEQY
v_call: TRBV5-1

cdr3_aa: ASRRQVYYEQY
v_call: TRBV2

cdr3_aa: ASSLGGGRLYEQY
v_call: TRBV11-2

cdr3_aa: ASSLVYGGTYNEQF
v_call: TRBV11-3

cdr3_aa: ASSQTTSGSADTQY
v_call: TRBV4-2

cdr3_aa: ASRSRTDLYGNTIY
v_call: TRBV27

cdr3_aa: ASSHRRLVVQF
v_call: TRBV7-8

cdr3_aa: ASSLGADRGQRYGYT
v_call: TRBV5-1

cdr3_aa: ASSDMTSGYEQY
v_call: TRBV25-1

cdr3_aa: ASSPQSVPRGF
v_call: TRBV7-8

cdr3_aa: ASSEEVLAAYGYT
v_call: TRBV2

cdr3_aa: ASSLDPLKTGELF
v_call: TRBV7-6

cdr3_aa: AISEPRQGANTEAF
v_call: TRBV10-3

cdr3_aa: ASSQVISRVAGIDEQF
v_call: TRBV4-1

cdr3_aa: ASSVDAGGNEQY
v_call: TRBV9

cdr3_aa: ASSLSGLATNEKLF
v_call: TRBV5-1

cdr3_aa: AISTPGATSTGELF
v_call: TRBV10-3

cdr3_aa: SASEEKAF
v_call: TRBV20-1

cdr3_aa: ASSPGPRYGGGYT
v_call: TRBV4-1

cdr3_aa: ASSGEKNNSPLH
v_call: TRBV5-1

cdr3_aa: ASSLSSYGYT
v_call: TRBV5-6

cdr3_aa: ASSVDGTSGRGSYNEQF
v_call: TRBV9

cdr3_aa: AISESSEDRG
v_call: TRBV10-3

cdr3_aa: ASSSGTANTEAF
v_call: TRBV5-1

cdr3_aa: ASTKSVTSGGHYEQY
v_call: TRBV7-3

cdr3_aa: AISESGLVTAYNEQF
v_call: TRBV10-3

cdr3_aa: ASRDRGLGSNYGYT
v_call: TRBV6-6

cdr3_aa: ASSFPQGYTEAF
v_call: TRBV7-9

cdr3_aa: ASSAARDRVVYEQY
v_call: TRBV2

cdr3_aa: ASSLTGQGYEQY
v_call: TRBV5-5

cdr3_aa: ASSPPHGGQGRQETQY
v_call: TRBV28

cdr3_aa: ASSFPLGTGIWEQY
v_call: TRBV5-6

cdr3_aa: ASTQSLPLYGYT
v_call: TRBV2

cdr3_aa: ASKEQEYQETQY
v_call: TRBV6-1

cdr3_aa: ASSWETQY
v_call: TRBV25-1

cdr3_aa: ASSPGQGEKAF
v_call: TRBV7-3

cdr3_aa: ASSFTYADTQY
v_call: TRBV6-5